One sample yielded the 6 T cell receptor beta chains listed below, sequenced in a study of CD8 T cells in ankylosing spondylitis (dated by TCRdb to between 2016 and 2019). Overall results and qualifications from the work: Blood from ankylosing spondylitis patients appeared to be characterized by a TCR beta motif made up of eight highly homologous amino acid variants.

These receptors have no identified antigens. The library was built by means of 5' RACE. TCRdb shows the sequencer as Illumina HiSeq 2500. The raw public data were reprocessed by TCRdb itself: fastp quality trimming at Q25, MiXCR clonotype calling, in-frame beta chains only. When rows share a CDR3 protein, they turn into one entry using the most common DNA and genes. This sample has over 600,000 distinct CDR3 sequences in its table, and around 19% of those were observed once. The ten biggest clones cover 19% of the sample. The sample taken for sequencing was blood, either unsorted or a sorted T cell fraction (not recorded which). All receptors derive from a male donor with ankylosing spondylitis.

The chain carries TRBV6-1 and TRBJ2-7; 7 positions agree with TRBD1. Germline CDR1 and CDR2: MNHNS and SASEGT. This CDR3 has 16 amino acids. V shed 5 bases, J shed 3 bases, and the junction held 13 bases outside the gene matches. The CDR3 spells CASSKLTQGPNYEQYF. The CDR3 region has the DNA TGTGCCAGCAGTAAACTGACACAGGGGCCGAACTACGAGCAGTACTTC.

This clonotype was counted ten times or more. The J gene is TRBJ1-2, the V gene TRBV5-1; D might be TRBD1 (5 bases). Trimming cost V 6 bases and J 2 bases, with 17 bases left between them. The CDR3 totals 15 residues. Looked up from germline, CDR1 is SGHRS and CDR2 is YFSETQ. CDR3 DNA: TGCGCCAGCACCCTGGGAGGGACGGGGAACTATGGCTACACCTTC. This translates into CASTLGGTGNYGYTF.

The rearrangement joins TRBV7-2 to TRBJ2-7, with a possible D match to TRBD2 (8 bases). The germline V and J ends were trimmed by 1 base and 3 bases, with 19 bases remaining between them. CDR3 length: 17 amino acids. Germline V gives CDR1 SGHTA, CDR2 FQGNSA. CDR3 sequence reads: CASSLVFSGTAFYEQYF. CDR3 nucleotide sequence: TGTGCCAGCAGCTTAGTTTTTAGCGGGACAGCCTTCTACGAGCAGTACTTC.

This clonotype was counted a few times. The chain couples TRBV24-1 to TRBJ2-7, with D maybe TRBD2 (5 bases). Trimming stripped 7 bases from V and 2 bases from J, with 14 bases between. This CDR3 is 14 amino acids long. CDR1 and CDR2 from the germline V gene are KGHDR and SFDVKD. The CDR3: CATSSGGPPYEQYF. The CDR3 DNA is TGTGCCACCAGCTCTGGAGGCCCTCCCTACGAGCAGTACTTC.

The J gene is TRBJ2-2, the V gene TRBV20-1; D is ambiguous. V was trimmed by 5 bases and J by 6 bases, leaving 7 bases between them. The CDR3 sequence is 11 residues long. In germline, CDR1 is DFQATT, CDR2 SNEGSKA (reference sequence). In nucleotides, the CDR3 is TGCAGTGCTGCGGCACCCGGGGAGCTGTTTTTT. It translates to CSAAAPGELFF.

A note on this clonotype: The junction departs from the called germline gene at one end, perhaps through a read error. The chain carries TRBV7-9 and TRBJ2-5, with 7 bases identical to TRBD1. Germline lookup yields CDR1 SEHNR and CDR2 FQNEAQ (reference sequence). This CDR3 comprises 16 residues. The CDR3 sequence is CASSLGKGTDQENQYF. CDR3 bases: TGTGCCAGCAGCTTAGGAAAGGGGACAGACCAAGAGAACCAGTACTTC.